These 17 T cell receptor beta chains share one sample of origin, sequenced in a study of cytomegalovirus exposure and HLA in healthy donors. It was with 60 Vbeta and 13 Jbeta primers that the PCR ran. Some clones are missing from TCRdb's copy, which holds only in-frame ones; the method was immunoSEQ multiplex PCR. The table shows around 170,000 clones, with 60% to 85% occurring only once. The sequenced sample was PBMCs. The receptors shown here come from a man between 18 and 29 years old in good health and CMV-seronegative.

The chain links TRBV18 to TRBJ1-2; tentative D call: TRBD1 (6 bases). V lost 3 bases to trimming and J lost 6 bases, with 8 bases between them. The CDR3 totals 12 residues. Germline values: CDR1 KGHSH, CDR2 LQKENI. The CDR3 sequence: CASSPQGNGYTF. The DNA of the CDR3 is TGTGCCAGCTCACCCCAGGGGAATGGCTACACCTTC.

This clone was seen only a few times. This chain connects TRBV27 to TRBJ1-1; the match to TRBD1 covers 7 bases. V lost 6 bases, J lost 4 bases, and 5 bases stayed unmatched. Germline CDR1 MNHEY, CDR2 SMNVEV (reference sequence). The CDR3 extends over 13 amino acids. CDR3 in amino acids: CASRGQIATEAFF. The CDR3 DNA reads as TGTGCCAGCAGGGGACAGATCGCCACTGAAGCTTTCTTT.

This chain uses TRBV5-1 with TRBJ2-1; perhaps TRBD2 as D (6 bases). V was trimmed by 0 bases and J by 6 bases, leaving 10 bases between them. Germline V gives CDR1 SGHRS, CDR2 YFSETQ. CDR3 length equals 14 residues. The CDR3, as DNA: TGCGCCAGCAGCTTGGACGGGAGTGGCAATGAGCAGTTCTTC. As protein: CASSLDGSGNEQFF. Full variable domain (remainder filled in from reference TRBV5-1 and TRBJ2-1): KAGVTQTPRYLIKTRGQQVTLSCSPISGHRSVSWYQQTPGQGLQFLFEYFSETQRNKGNFPGRFSGRQFSNSRSEMNVSTLELGDSALYLCASSLDGSGNEQFFGPGTRLTVL.

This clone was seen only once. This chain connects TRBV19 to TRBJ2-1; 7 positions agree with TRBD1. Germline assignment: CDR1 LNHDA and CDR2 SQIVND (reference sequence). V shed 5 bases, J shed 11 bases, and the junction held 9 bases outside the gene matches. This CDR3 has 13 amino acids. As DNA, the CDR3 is TGTGCCAGTAGTCCAACTTGGACAGGACAGCAGTTCTTC. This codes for CASSPTWTGQQFF.

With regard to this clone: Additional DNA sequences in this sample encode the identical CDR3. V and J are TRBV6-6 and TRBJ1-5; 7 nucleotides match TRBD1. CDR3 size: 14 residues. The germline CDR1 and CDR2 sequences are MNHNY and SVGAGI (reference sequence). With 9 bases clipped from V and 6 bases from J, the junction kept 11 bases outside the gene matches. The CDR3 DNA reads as TGTGCCAGTAGCCTAATGACAGGGACTCAGCCCCAGCATTTT. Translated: CASSLMTGTQPQHF.

The CDR3 DNA follows: TGTGCCAGCAGTTTCTTCAGGCGCAGGGGGATAACCTACGAGCAGTACTTC. Translating gives CASSFFRRRGITYEQYF. V is TRBV28 and J is TRBJ2-7; 7 nucleotides align to TRBD1. J gave up 2 bases and V 3 bases, and 13 bases lay outside the gene matches. CDR3 length equals 17 residues. Germline V gene sequence: CDR1 MDHEN, CDR2 SYDVKM.

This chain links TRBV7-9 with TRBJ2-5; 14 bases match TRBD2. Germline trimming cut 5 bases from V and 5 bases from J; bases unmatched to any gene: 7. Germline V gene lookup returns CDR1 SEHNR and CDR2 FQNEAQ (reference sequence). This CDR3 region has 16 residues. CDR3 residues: CASSPRLAGGRETQYF. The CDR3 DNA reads TGTGCCAGCAGCCCCCGACTAGCGGGAGGGAGGGAGACCCAGTACTTC.

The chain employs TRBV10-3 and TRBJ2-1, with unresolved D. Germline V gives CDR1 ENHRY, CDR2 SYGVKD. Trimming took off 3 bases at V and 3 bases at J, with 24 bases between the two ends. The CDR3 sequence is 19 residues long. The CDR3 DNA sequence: TGTGCCATCAGTGATGGCGGCGAGCTAACACGCCCCAACTACAATGAGCAGTTCTTC. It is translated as CAISDGGELTRPNYNEQFF.

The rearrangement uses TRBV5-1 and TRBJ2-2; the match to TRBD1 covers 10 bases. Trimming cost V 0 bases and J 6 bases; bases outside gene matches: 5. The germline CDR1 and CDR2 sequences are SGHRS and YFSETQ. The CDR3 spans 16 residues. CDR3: CASSLAGGQGAGELFF. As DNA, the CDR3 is TGCGCCAGCAGCTTGGCCGGAGGACAGGGGGCCGGGGAGCTGTTTTTT. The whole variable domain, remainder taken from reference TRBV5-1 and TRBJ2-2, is KAGVTQTPRYLIKTRGQQVTLSCSPISGHRSVSWYQQTPGQGLQFLFEYFSETQRNKGNFPGRFSGRQFSNSRSEMNVSTLELGDSALYLCASSLAGGQGAGELFFGEGSRLTVL.

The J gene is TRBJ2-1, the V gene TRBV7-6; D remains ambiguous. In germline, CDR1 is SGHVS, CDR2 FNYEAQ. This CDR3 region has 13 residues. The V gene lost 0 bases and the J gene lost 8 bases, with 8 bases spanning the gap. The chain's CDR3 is CASSLADDYEQFF. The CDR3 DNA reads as TGTGCCAGCAGCTTAGCGGATGACTATGAGCAGTTCTTC.

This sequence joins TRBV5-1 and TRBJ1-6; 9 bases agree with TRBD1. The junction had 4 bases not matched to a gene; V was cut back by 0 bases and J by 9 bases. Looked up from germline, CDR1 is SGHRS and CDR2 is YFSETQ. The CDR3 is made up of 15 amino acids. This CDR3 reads CASSLDTGGSSPLHF. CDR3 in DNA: TGCGCCAGCAGCTTGGATACAGGGGGCAGTTCACCCCTCCACTTT.

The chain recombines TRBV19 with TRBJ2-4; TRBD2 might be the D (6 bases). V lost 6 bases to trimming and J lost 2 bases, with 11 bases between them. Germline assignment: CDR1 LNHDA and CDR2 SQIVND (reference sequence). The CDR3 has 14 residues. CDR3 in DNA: TGTGCCAGTAGCCTGACTAGACCCAAAAACATTCAGTACTTC. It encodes CASSLTRPKNIQYF.

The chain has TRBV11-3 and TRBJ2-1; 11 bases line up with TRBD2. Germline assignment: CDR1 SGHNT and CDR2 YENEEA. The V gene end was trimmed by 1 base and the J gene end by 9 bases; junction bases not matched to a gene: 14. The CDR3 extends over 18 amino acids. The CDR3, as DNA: TGTGCCAGCAGCTTAGGCCTAGCGGGGGGAACGATTGGGGGTGAGCAGTTCTTC. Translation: CASSLGLAGGTIGGEQFF.

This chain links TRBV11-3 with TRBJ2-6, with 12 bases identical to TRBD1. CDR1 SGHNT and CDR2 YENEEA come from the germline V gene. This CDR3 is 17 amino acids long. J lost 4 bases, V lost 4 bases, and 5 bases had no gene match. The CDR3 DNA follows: TGTGCCAGCAGCTACCGGGACAGGGGGCCCGGGGCCAACGTCCTGACTTTC. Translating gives CASSYRDRGPGANVLTF. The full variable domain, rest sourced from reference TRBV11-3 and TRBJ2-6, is EAGVVQSPRYKIIEKKQPVAFWCNPISGHNTLYWYLQNLGQGPELLIRYENEEAVDDSQLPKDRFSAERLKGVDSTLKIQPAELGDSAVYLCASSYRDRGPGANVLTFGAGSRLTVL.

The DNA for the CDR3 is TGCGCCAGCAGTCCTGAGGAGGACAGGGTTACGAGCTTAGGGCAGTACTTC. This codes for CASSPEEDRVTSLGQYF. This rearrangement joins TRBV5-1 to TRBJ2-7, with TRBD1 matching over 8 bases. J lost 9 bases, V lost 5 bases, and 22 bases had no gene match. CDR3 length equals 17 residues. Germline V lookup: CDR1 SGHRS, CDR2 YFSETQ.

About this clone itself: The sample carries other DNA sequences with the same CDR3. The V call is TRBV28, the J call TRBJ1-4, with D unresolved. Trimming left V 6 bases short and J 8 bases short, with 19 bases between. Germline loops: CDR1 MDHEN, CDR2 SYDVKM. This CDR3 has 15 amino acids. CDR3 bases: TGTGCCAGCAGCCCCGCTGCGGGCCAAGAGGAAAAACTGTTTTTT. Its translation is CASSPAAGQEEKLFF.

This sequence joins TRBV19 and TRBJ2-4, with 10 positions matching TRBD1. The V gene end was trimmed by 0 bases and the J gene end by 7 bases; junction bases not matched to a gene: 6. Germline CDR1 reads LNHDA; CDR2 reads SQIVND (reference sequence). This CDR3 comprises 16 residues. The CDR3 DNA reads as TGTGCCAGTAGTATAGATACCGGGACAGGGGCGAACATTCAGTACTTC. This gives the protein CASSIDTGTGANIQYF.